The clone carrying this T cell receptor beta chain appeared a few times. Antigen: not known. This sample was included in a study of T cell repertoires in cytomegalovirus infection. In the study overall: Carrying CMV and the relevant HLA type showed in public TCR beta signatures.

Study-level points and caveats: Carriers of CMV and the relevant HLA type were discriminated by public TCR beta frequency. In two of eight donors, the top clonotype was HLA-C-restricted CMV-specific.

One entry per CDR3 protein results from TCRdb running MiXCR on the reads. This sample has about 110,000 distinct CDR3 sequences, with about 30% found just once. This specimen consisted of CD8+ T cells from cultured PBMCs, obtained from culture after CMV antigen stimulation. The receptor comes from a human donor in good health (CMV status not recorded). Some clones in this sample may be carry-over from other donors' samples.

CDR3: CASSLVGLASEQYF. The CDR3 DNA reads as TGTGCCAGCAGCTTAGTGGGACTAGCCTCCGAGCAGTACTTC. V is TRBV7-9 and J is TRBJ2-7; 9 bases fit TRBD2. Germline assignment: CDR1 SEHNR and CDR2 FQNEAQ (reference sequence). The CDR3 is 14 residues long. The ends lost 1 base at V and 6 bases at J; junction bases unmatched: 4.